These 25 T cell receptor beta chains came from one sample sequenced in a study of cytomegalovirus exposure and HLA in healthy donors. A multiplex PCR was run with 60 Vbeta primers and 13 Jbeta primers. Produced via immunoSEQ multiplex PCR; TCRdb's table is partial and in-frame only. The data show under 150,000 clones, about 66% seen once. Material for sequencing was PBMCs. Receptors originate from a young man in good health and CMV-seropositive.

The chain carries TRBV28 and TRBJ2-3, with D possibly matching TRBD2 (6 bases). Germline CDR1 is MDHEN and CDR2 is SYDVKM. The CDR3 has 17 residues. Trimming stripped 4 bases from V and 4 bases from J, with 21 bases between. CDR3 amino acids: CASSSHRQRGGPDTQYF. The CDR3 coding sequence is TGTGCCAGCAGTTCCCACCGGCAACGGGGAGGCCCAGATACGCAGTATTTT.

This clone was detected a few times. The V gene is TRBV28, the J gene TRBJ2-1, with 9 bases that match TRBD1. With V trimmed by 5 bases and J by 5 bases, 10 bases remained unmatched. The CDR3 totals 16 residues. Per the germline V gene, CDR1 is MDHEN and CDR2 is SYDVKM. CDR3 DNA: TGTGCCAGCAGTGAAACCGGGACAGGGAAGCACAATGAGCAGTTCTTC. It yields the protein CASSETGTGKHNEQFF.

The chain employs TRBV18 and TRBJ2-7; TRBD1 aligns across 9 bases. V was clipped by 5 bases and J by 2 bases; unmatched bases: 10. Germline CDR1 KGHSH, CDR2 LQKENI. This CDR3 region has 16 residues. The DNA for the CDR3 is TGTGCCAGCTCATACCCTCCGGGACAGGGACCCTACGAGCAGTACTTC. Its translation is CASSYPPGQGPYEQYF.

This clone has just a few counts. The V gene is TRBV19, the J gene TRBJ2-1; 13 bases are shared with TRBD2. CDR3 length: 16 residues. With V trimmed by 5 bases and J by 12 bases, 13 bases remained unmatched. CDR1 LNHDA and CDR2 SQIVND come from the germline V gene (reference sequence). This CDR3 is CASSALAGGPRSGQFF. In DNA form, the CDR3 reads TGTGCCAGTAGTGCACTAGCGGGAGGGCCCAGGAGTGGGCAGTTCTTC.

This clone was observed a handful of times. V and J are TRBV11-1 and TRBJ2-7, with 9 nucleotides matching TRBD1. Germline CDR1 reads SGHAT; CDR2 reads FQDESV (reference sequence). The length of the CDR3 is 17 residues. Trimming removed 5 bases from V and 0 bases from J; junction bases left unmatched: 11. This CDR3 is CASSPRPGTGYSYEQYF. The CDR3, as DNA: TGTGCCAGCAGCCCGCGCCCCGGGACAGGGTACTCCTACGAGCAGTACTTC.

The count of this clone is one. This chain uses TRBV6-5 with TRBJ2-3; 14 nucleotides align to TRBD2. The CDR3 totals 15 residues. The germline V gene encodes CDR1 MNHEY and CDR2 SVGAGI. The ends lost 5 bases at V and 6 bases at J; junction bases unmatched: 4. CDR3 loop: CASSRTSGRFDTQYF. In nucleotides, the CDR3 is TGTGCCAGCAGTCGGACTAGCGGGAGGTTCGATACGCAGTATTTT.

This chain joins TRBV5-1 and TRBJ2-1; D is uncertain. CDR3 length: 14 residues. CDR1 SGHRS and CDR2 YFSETQ come from the germline V gene. Deletions cut 0 bases from V and 9 bases from J, with 13 bases between. The DNA of the CDR3 is TGCGCCAGCAGCTTGGTGTTCTTGCCCGGTGAGCAGTTCTTC. This sequence encodes CASSLVFLPGEQFF.

The gene calls are TRBV5-3 and TRBJ2-5; 8 bases fit TRBD1. TRBV5-3 is an ORF, and what it does is uncertain. The CDR3 has 19 amino acids. The V segment lost 0 bases and the J segment 1 base; nucleotides outside the gene matches: 14. CDR3 nucleotide sequence: TGTGCCAGAAGCTTGGGGGGACAGGAGTGGGTTATGGGCCAAGAGACCCAGTACTTC. This codes for CARSLGGQEWVMGQETQYF.

J is TRBJ2-7 and V is TRBV5-4; 8 nucleotides match TRBD2. The CDR3 covers 15 residues. Losses at the gene ends were 1 base for V and 4 bases for J; bases not matched to a gene: 7. Germline assignment: CDR1 SGHNT and CDR2 YYREEE (reference sequence). The CDR3 spells CASSLSGGASYEQYF. The CDR3 bases are TGTGCCAGCAGCTTGAGCGGGGGCGCATCTTACGAGCAGTACTTC. The full variable domain, with the rest looked up from reference TRBV5-4 and TRBJ2-7, is ETGVTQSPTHLIKTRGQQVTLRCSSQSGHNTVSWYQQALGQGPQFIFQYYREEENGRGNFPPRFSGLQFPNYSSELNVNALELDDSALYLCASSLSGGASYEQYFGPGTRLTVT.

This clone showed up just a few times. The chain uses TRBV5-4 and TRBJ1-4; D unclear. CDR1 and CDR2 from the germline V gene are SGHNT and YYREEE (reference sequence). V gave up 0 bases and J gave up 7 bases, with 10 bases separating them. This CDR3 region has 14 residues. Here the CDR3 reads CASSLDLAAEKLFF. In nucleotides, the CDR3 is TGTGCCAGCAGCTTGGATCTAGCGGCTGAAAAACTGTTTTTT.

This clone was picked up a small number of times. The chain employs TRBV6-6 and TRBJ1-2, with D possibly matching TRBD1 (5 bases). Germline V gene data show CDR1 as MNHNY and CDR2 as SVGAGI (reference sequence). This CDR3 is built from 14 residues. The ends were cut back, 2 bases at V and 6 bases at J, with 13 bases in the middle. As DNA, the CDR3 is TGTGCCAGCAGTTACCCCGCAGGGAATGATGGCTACACCTTC. This gives the protein CASSYPAGNDGYTF.

The chain has TRBV29-1 and TRBJ1-1, with 7 bases fitting TRBD1. This CDR3 comprises 12 residues. Trimming took 6 bases from V and 3 from J; bases not matched to a gene: 4. Germline V gives CDR1 SQVTM, CDR2 ANQGSEA. The CDR3 reads CSVGTGDTEAFF. As DNA, the CDR3 is TGCAGCGTCGGTACAGGGGACACTGAAGCTTTCTTT.

The J gene is TRBJ2-7, the V gene TRBV5-4; D might be TRBD1 (6 bases). Trimming took 4 bases from V and 2 from J, leaving 13 bases between them. Germline CDR1 SGHNT, CDR2 YYREEE (reference sequence). The CDR3 has 14 amino acids. The CDR3 DNA sequence: TGTGCCAGCAGCCATGGGGACAAACCCTACGAGCAGTACTTC. Protein product: CASSHGDKPYEQYF. The full variable domain, with the rest looked up from reference TRBV5-4 and TRBJ2-7, is ETGVTQSPTHLIKTRGQQVTLRCSSQSGHNTVSWYQQALGQGPQFIFQYYREEENGRGNFPPRFSGLQFPNYSSELNVNALELDDSALYLCASSHGDKPYEQYFGPGTRLTVT.

This clone has just a few counts. The V gene is TRBV5-4, the J gene TRBJ2-1; possible D gene TRBD2, 5 bases. Germline CDR1 is SGHNT and CDR2 is YYREEE (reference sequence). The CDR3 runs to 14 residues. V was trimmed by 1 base and J by 8 bases, leaving 13 bases between them. The DNA of the CDR3 is TGTGCCAGCAGCTTGATCCGAGGGAATGATGAGCAGTTCTTC. Amino acid sequence: CASSLIRGNDEQFF.

In regard to this clone: One end of the junction fails to match germline, which may point to a read error. This chain links TRBV14 with TRBJ1-1; 9 nucleotides agree with TRBD1. The CDR3 covers 15 residues. Germline V CDR1 and CDR2: SGHDN, FVKESK. CDR3 sequence: CASSQPGQGITEASF. In DNA, the CDR3 is TGTGCCAGCAGCCAACCCGGACAGGGGATAACTGAAGCTTCCTTT.

The chain is built from TRBV25-1 and TRBJ2-3; D may be TRBD1 (5 bases). The CDR3 is 16 amino acids. The V and J ends lost 3 bases and 3 bases respectively, with 16 bases between them. CDR1 and CDR2 (germline): MGHDK, SYGVNS. CDR3 coding DNA: TGTGCCAGCAGTGAGCCTGGGCAGGGTAAGACAGATACGCAGTATTTT. The encoded protein is CASSEPGQGKTDTQYF.

The V and J genes are TRBV19 and TRBJ2-4; D unclear. In germline, CDR1 is LNHDA, CDR2 SQIVND (reference sequence). This CDR3 spans 16 amino acids. Deletions cut 4 bases from V and 0 bases from J, with 13 bases between. In DNA form, the CDR3 reads TGTGCCAGTAGTAGATTCGAGGAGTTAGCCAAAAACATTCAGTACTTC. Translated, it gives CASSRFEELAKNIQYF.

This chain connects TRBV6-6 to TRBJ1-5; 8 nucleotides align to TRBD1. The germline V gene has CDR1 MNHNY and CDR2 SVGAGI (reference sequence). The CDR3 loop spans 14 amino acids. The V segment lost 6 bases and the J segment 5 bases; nucleotides outside the gene matches: 6. CDR3: CASSDWTGYQPQHF. The CDR3 DNA reads as TGTGCCAGCAGCGACTGGACAGGGTATCAGCCCCAGCATTTT.

The chain recombines TRBV28 with TRBJ2-5; TRBD1 aligns across 8 bases. With 7 bases clipped from V and 3 bases from J, the junction kept 7 bases outside the gene matches. This CDR3 contains 14 residues. Germline V gene data show CDR1 as MDHEN and CDR2 as SYDVKM. CDR3 nucleotides: TGTGCCAGCAAAATTACAGGGGGTGAAGAGACCCAGTACTTC. Encoded protein: CASKITGGEETQYF.

The rearrangement joins TRBV9 to TRBJ2-7; 7 bases line up with TRBD2. In germline, CDR1 is SGDLS, CDR2 YYNGEE. This CDR3 contains 15 residues. The ends lost 0 bases at V and 0 bases at J; junction bases unmatched: 3. CDR3 sequence reads: CASSVDGDYSYEQYF. The DNA for the CDR3 is TGTGCCAGCAGCGTAGATGGGGACTACTCCTACGAGCAGTACTTC.

The V and J genes are TRBV27 and TRBJ2-7, with 8 bases identical to TRBD1. CDR1 MNHEY and CDR2 SMNVEV come from the germline V gene (reference sequence). The length of the CDR3 is 14 residues. Germline trimming cut 5 bases from V and 2 bases from J; bases unmatched to any gene: 5. CDR3 in amino acids: CASSESDRAYEQYF. The CDR3 DNA follows: TGTGCCAGCAGTGAATCGGACAGGGCCTACGAGCAGTACTTC.

The rearrangement uses TRBV4-3 and TRBJ2-1, with 12 positions matching TRBD2. Germline assignment: CDR1 LGHNA and CDR2 YSLEER. The V and J ends lost 5 bases and 9 bases, in that order; junction bases with no gene match: 11. The CDR3 totals 16 residues. The CDR3 sequence: CASSEKLAGGPLEQFF. DNA of the CDR3: TGCGCCAGCAGCGAAAAACTAGCGGGAGGACCGCTTGAGCAGTTCTTC.

The chain carries TRBV27 and TRBJ1-1, with D tentatively TRBD1 (6 bases). The CDR3 covers 14 residues. CDR1 is MNHEY and CDR2 is SMNVEV in the germline V gene (reference sequence). Trimming cost V 2 bases and J 1 base, with 8 bases left between them. The CDR3 loop is CASSLLTGNTEAFF. The DNA for the CDR3 is TGTGCCAGCAGTTTACTGACAGGGAACACTGAAGCTTTCTTT.

DNA of the CDR3: TGCGCCAGCAGCTCCCCTAGCGGGGGGTTTTACAATGAGCAGTTCTTC. Its protein is CASSSPSGGFYNEQFF. This chain links TRBV5-1 with TRBJ2-1, with 11 bases aligning to TRBD2. The V segment lost 3 bases and the J segment 4 bases; nucleotides outside the gene matches: 6. This CDR3 is built from 16 residues. Germline loops: CDR1 SGHRS, CDR2 YFSETQ.

The chain carries TRBV5-4 and TRBJ2-1, with a possible D match to TRBD2 (6 bases). This CDR3 spans 18 amino acids. The germline V gene has CDR1 SGHNT and CDR2 YYREEE (reference sequence). Trimming left V 0 bases short and J 7 bases short, with 23 bases between. DNA of the CDR3: TGTGCCAGCAGCTTGGCTGGACGGGGCGGAGGGTTTGAAAATGAGCAGTTCTTC. Protein: CASSLAGRGGGFENEQFF.